The rows below give T cell receptor beta chains drawn from one sample of a study of regulatory T cells in long-lasting Graves disease. One entry per CDR3 protein results from TCRdb running MiXCR on the multiplex PCR reads. The sample includes 450,000 to 600,000 distinct CDR3 sequences, approximately 15% seen only once; the top ten take roughly 10%. These records were also assigned to another study, of T cells in Graves' hyperthyroidism and ophthalmopathy.

The material sequenced was peripheral blood mononuclear cells (PBMCs), taken at new diagnosis, from a patient treated with antithyroid drugs. All receptors come from a man younger than 40 with Graves disease. CDR3s include the opening cysteine and the closing phenylalanine or tryptophan. D genes are given only for firm matches. A row's size may be missing; if present it is once, few, many or a size class.

CDR3 protein: CASSPAGQAVSGNTIYF
CDR3 DNA: TGTGCCAGTAGTCCCGCGGGACAGGCTGTCTCTGGAAACACCATATATTTT
J gene: TRBJ1-3
D gene: TRBD1
V gene: TRBV19
clone size: .

CDR3 protein: CASGELQGRTEAFF
CDR3 DNA: TGTGCTAGTGGTGAACTACAGGGGCGGACTGAAGCTTTCTTT
J gene: TRBJ1-1
D gene: TRBD1
V gene: TRBV12-5
clone size: .

CDR3 protein: CASSLTRLAGAPTEQYF
CDR3 DNA: TGTGCCAGCAGTCTCACCCGACTAGCGGGCGCCCCTACCGAGCAGTACTTC
J gene: TRBJ2-7
D gene: TRBD2
V gene: TRBV6-1
clone size: .

CDR3 protein: CASSDEGNIQYF
CDR3 DNA: TGTGCCAGCAGTGACGAGGGGAACATTCAGTACTTC
J gene: TRBJ2-4
D gene: .
V gene: TRBV2
clone size: many

CDR3 protein: CASSLAPGSVEKLFF
CDR3 DNA: TGTGCCAGCAGTTTAGCGCCGGGTTCCGTCGAAAAACTGTTTTTT
J gene: TRBJ1-4
D gene: .
V gene: TRBV12-3/TRBV12-4
clone size: many

CDR3 protein: CASSLPLAGGGGTQYF
CDR3 DNA: TGTGCCAGCAGTTTACCCCTAGCGGGCGGGGGAGGGACCCAGTACTTC
J gene: TRBJ2-5
D gene: TRBD2
V gene: TRBV12-3/TRBV12-4
clone size: many

CDR3 protein: CSADDRGAPYEQYF
CDR3 DNA: TGCAGTGCTGATGACAGGGGAGCCCCCTACGAGCAGTACTTC
J gene: TRBJ2-7
D gene: TRBD1
V gene: TRBV20-1
clone size: many

CDR3 protein: CASSWDRFRGDGSEQYF
CDR3 DNA: TGTGCCAGCAGTTGGGACAGATTCCGGGGAGATGGATCCGAGCAGTACTTC
J gene: TRBJ2-7
D gene: TRBD1
V gene: TRBV12-3/TRBV12-4
clone size: many

CDR3 protein: CATSVTTGRGTEAFF
CDR3 DNA: TGTGCCACCAGTGTTACTACAGGACGGGGAACTGAAGCTTTCTTT
J gene: TRBJ1-1
D gene: .
V gene: TRBV24-1
clone size: few

CDR3 protein: CASSQVISGGNEQFF
CDR3 DNA: TGTGCCAGCAGCCAAGTAATTAGCGGGGGCAATGAGCAGTTCTTC
J gene: TRBJ2-1
D gene: TRBD2
V gene: TRBV3-1
clone size: many

CDR3 protein: CASSATRQENTDTQYF
CDR3 DNA: TGTGCCAGCAGTGCGACACGTCAAGAGAACACAGATACGCAGTATTTT
J gene: TRBJ2-3
D gene: .
V gene: TRBV6-1
clone size: many

CDR3 protein: CAWTNGGTGFNEQFF
CDR3 DNA: TGTGCCTGGACAAATGGTGGGACAGGGTTCAATGAGCAGTTCTTC
J gene: TRBJ2-1
D gene: TRBD1
V gene: TRBV30
clone size: many

CDR3 protein: CASSLEGLAGAGTDTQYF
CDR3 DNA: TGTGCCAGCAGTTTAGAGGGACTAGCGGGAGCGGGGACAGATACGCAGTATTTT
J gene: TRBJ2-3
D gene: TRBD2
V gene: TRBV27
clone size: many

CDR3 protein: CASSEGGPTRGYEQYF
CDR3 DNA: TGCGCCAGCAGTGAAGGCGGCCCTACTCGGGGCTACGAGCAGTACTTC
J gene: TRBJ2-7
D gene: .
V gene: TRBV10-1
clone size: .

CDR3 protein: CASSLWTSGVFNEQFF
CDR3 DNA: TGTGCCAGCAGCCTCTGGACTAGTGGGGTTTTTAATGAGCAGTTCTTC
J gene: TRBJ2-1
D gene: TRBD2
V gene: TRBV11-2
clone size: many

CDR3 protein: CASSEATVLREQYF
CDR3 DNA: TGTGCCAGCAGTGAAGCGACAGTCTTGCGCGAGCAGTACTTC
J gene: TRBJ2-7
D gene: .
V gene: TRBV25-1
clone size: few

CDR3 protein: CASSQDLEAGAGEQYF
CDR3 DNA: TGTGCCAGCAGCCAAGATCTCGAGGCGGGGGCGGGGGAGCAGTACTTC
J gene: TRBJ2-7
D gene: .
V gene: TRBV27
clone size: .

CDR3 protein: CSAKTPGQQETQYF
CDR3 DNA: TGCAGTGCGAAGACCCCGGGACAGCAAGAGACCCAGTACTTC
J gene: TRBJ2-5
D gene: TRBD1
V gene: TRBV20-1
clone size: many

CDR3 protein: CASSLGGGGQPQHF
CDR3 DNA: TGTGCCAGCAGCTTAGGGGGGGGTGGTCAGCCCCAGCATTTT
J gene: TRBJ1-5
D gene: .
V gene: TRBV11-2
clone size: many

CDR3 protein: CASLPGTRGSGVVRSGYEQYF
CDR3 DNA: TGTGCCAGCCTCCCCGGGACTAGAGGATCAGGCGTTGTTCGATCGGGATACGAGCAGTACTTC
J gene: TRBJ2-7
D gene: TRBD2
V gene: TRBV19
clone size: .

CDR3 protein: CASRGKAGASGEQYF
CDR3 DNA: TGTGCCAGCAGGGGAAAAGCGGGAGCATCCGGCGAGCAGTACTTC
J gene: TRBJ2-7
D gene: TRBD2
V gene: TRBV6-1
clone size: many

CDR3 protein: CASSLGASGGYFARYEQYF
CDR3 DNA: TGTGCCAGCAGCTTAGGGGCGTCAGGGGGCTACTTCGCCCGTTACGAGCAGTACTTC
J gene: TRBJ2-7
D gene: TRBD1
V gene: TRBV7-8
clone size: .

CDR3 protein: CALLGHSGNTIYF
CDR3 DNA: TGTGCCTTGCTGGGGCACTCTGGAAACACCATATATTTT
J gene: TRBJ1-3
D gene: .
V gene: TRBV30
clone size: .

CDR3 protein: CASSLRREGQSEQFF
CDR3 DNA: TGTGCCAGCAGTTTGCGGCGGGAGGGCCAATCCGAGCAGTTCTTC
J gene: TRBJ2-1
D gene: TRBD2
V gene: TRBV12-3/TRBV12-4
clone size: many

CDR3 protein: CASSISSAGIYEQYF
CDR3 DNA: TGTGCCAGTAGTATATCCTCCGCTGGTATCTACGAGCAGTACTTC
J gene: TRBJ2-7
D gene: .
V gene: TRBV19
clone size: .

CDR3 protein: CATSDESRADTQYF
CDR3 DNA: TGCGCCACTTCGGACGAGTCTAGGGCAGATACGCAGTATTTT
J gene: TRBJ2-3
D gene: .
V gene: TRBV5-1
clone size: many

CDR3 protein: CASRQDRYNEQFF
CDR3 DNA: TGCGCCAGCCGACAGGACAGGTACAATGAGCAGTTCTTC
J gene: TRBJ2-1
D gene: TRBD1
V gene: TRBV4-1
clone size: few

CDR3 protein: CASRGTGESYEQYF
CDR3 DNA: TGTGCCAGCAGGGGGACAGGGGAATCCTACGAGCAGTACTTC
J gene: TRBJ2-7
D gene: TRBD1
V gene: TRBV28
clone size: many

CDR3 protein: CASSLGPTMNEQFF
CDR3 DNA: TGTGCCAGCAGCTTAGGGCCGACCATGAATGAGCAGTTCTTC
J gene: TRBJ2-1
D gene: .
V gene: TRBV11-3
clone size: many

CDR3 protein: CASSSLTGFTDTQYF
CDR3 DNA: TGTGCCAGCAGTTCTTTGACCGGATTCACAGATACGCAGTATTTT
J gene: TRBJ2-3
D gene: .
V gene: TRBV12-3/TRBV12-4
clone size: many

CDR3 protein: CASSEYRRGTEAFF
CDR3 DNA: TGTGCCAGCAGTGAGTACCGCAGGGGGACTGAAGCTTTCTTT
J gene: TRBJ1-1
D gene: TRBD1
V gene: TRBV2
clone size: .

CDR3 protein: CSARPGGGVEQFF
CDR3 DNA: TGCAGTGCTAGGCCAGGGGGGGGAGTTGAGCAGTTCTTC
J gene: TRBJ2-1
D gene: .
V gene: TRBV20-1
clone size: .

CDR3 protein: CATSGRGLGTDTQYF
CDR3 DNA: TGTGCCACCAGTGGTAGGGGGCTTGGCACAGATACGCAGTATTTT
J gene: TRBJ2-3
D gene: TRBD1
V gene: TRBV24-1
clone size: many

CDR3 protein: CSVELAGLEQYF
CDR3 DNA: TGCAGCGTTGAACTAGCGGGCCTGGAGCAGTACTTC
J gene: TRBJ2-7
D gene: TRBD2
V gene: TRBV29-1
clone size: .

CDR3 protein: CASRSGPSYNEQFF
CDR3 DNA: TGTGCCAGCAGGTCCGGGCCCTCCTACAATGAGCAGTTCTTC
J gene: TRBJ2-1
D gene: .
V gene: TRBV2
clone size: many

CDR3 protein: CASSVLRSETQYF
CDR3 DNA: TGTGCCAGCAGTGTCTTGAGGTCAGAGACCCAGTACTTC
J gene: TRBJ2-5
D gene: .
V gene: TRBV12-3/TRBV12-4
clone size: many

CDR3 protein: CASSSGTVHYTEAFF
CDR3 DNA: TGTGCCAGCAGCTCCGGGACAGTCCATTACACTGAAGCTTTCTTT
J gene: TRBJ1-1
D gene: TRBD1
V gene: TRBV5-4
clone size: .

CDR3 protein: CAISGTGGRETQYF
CDR3 DNA: TGTGCCATCAGTGGGACAGGGGGTAGGGAGACCCAGTACTTC
J gene: TRBJ2-5
D gene: TRBD1
V gene: TRBV10-3
clone size: .

CDR3 protein: CASSLGTGVRGGSYNEQFF
CDR3 DNA: TGTGCCAGCAGCTTGGGGACAGGGGTACGCGGAGGCTCCTACAATGAGCAGTTCTTC
J gene: TRBJ2-1
D gene: TRBD1
V gene: TRBV7-9
clone size: many

CDR3 protein: CASSPRLKNEQFF
CDR3 DNA: TGTGCCAGCAGCCCCCGCCTCAAGAATGAGCAGTTCTTC
J gene: TRBJ2-1
D gene: .
V gene: TRBV7-2
clone size: .

CDR3 protein: CASSFGGRTGELFF
CDR3 DNA: TGTGCCAGCAGTTTCGGTGGTCGGACCGGGGAGCTGTTTTTT
J gene: TRBJ2-2
D gene: .
V gene: TRBV12-3/TRBV12-4
clone size: few

CDR3 protein: CASSLTSGVSTDTQYF
CDR3 DNA: TGTGCCAGTAGTCTGACTAGCGGGGTAAGCACAGATACGCAGTATTTT
J gene: TRBJ2-3
D gene: TRBD2
V gene: TRBV19
clone size: few

CDR3 protein: CASSVQRDEQFF
CDR3 DNA: TGTGCCAGTAGTGTTCAGCGGGATGAGCAGTTCTTC
J gene: TRBJ2-1
D gene: .
V gene: TRBV19
clone size: once

CDR3 protein: CAIKEGQPYEQYF
CDR3 DNA: TGTGCCATCAAGGAAGGGCAGCCCTACGAGCAGTACTTC
J gene: TRBJ2-7
D gene: .
V gene: TRBV10-3
clone size: many

CDR3 protein: CASSPLAGVSGELFF
CDR3 DNA: TGTGCCAGCAGCCCGTTAGCGGGAGTATCCGGGGAGCTGTTTTTT
J gene: TRBJ2-2
D gene: TRBD2
V gene: TRBV3-1
clone size: .

CDR3 protein: CASGEDPNTEAFF
CDR3 DNA: TGTGCTAGTGGCGAAGACCCGAACACTGAAGCTTTCTTT
J gene: TRBJ1-1
D gene: .
V gene: TRBV12-5
clone size: many